The text below deals with one T cell receptor beta chain. These data are taken from a study of T cell changes during pregnancy in multiple sclerosis. Using immunoSEQ multiplex PCR, the repertoire was profiled, and TCRdb retains in-frame clones only, with some absent. The sample carries roughly 100,000 clones, around nine tenths recorded once. Germline trimming cut 2 bases from V and 2 bases from J; bases unmatched to any gene: 6. The CDR3 covers 16 residues. Germline-derived CDR1 and CDR2 are SGHNT and YYREEE (reference sequence). The material was peripheral blood, obtained after pregnancy. The receptor comes from a female donor with multiple sclerosis, enrolled in a pregnancy study. V gene TRBV5-4 combines with J gene TRBJ2-3; 9 bases line up with TRBD2. The DNA for the CDR3 is TGTGCCAGCAGCTTTTCAGCGGGGGGACTCACAGATACGCAGTATTTT. Protein sequence: CASSFSAGGLTDTQYF.